These 32 T cell receptor beta chains were sequenced from one sample in a study of regulatory T cells in long-lasting Graves disease. Time point in this sample: persistent/refractory GD, antithyroid drugs over 5 years with positive TRAb. The TCR library was made from RNA that had been extracted from PBMCs in TRIzol. Both iRepertoire HTBI primers and Arm-PCR of CDR3 regions were used to build the TCR beta libraries. Each CDR3 protein gets one entry after TCRdb re-called the multiplex PCR reads with MiXCR. Of hundreds of thousands of distinct CDR3 sequences detected, around 20% appear once; the ten largest clones hold 6.5% to 10%. This material consisted of peripheral blood mononuclear cells (PBMCs), taken when the disease was refractory, from a patient treated with antithyroid drugs. The source is a female donor with Graves disease.

This clonotype came up many times. The chain has TRBV2 and TRBJ1-2, with 8 nucleotides matching TRBD1. V dropped 0 bases and J dropped 2; count of bases not matched to a gene: 5. CDR3 size: 16 residues. The germline CDR1 and CDR2 sequences are SNHLY and FYNNEI. As DNA, the CDR3 is TGTGCCAGCAGTGAAGCGCTTCGGACAGGGAACTATGGCTACACCTTC. Protein sequence: CASSEALRTGNYGYTF.

The rearrangement joins TRBV20-1 to TRBJ2-5; no reliable D call. The ends were cut back, 5 bases at V and 2 bases at J, with 6 bases in the middle. The CDR3 contains 11 residues. From germline, CDR1 is DFQATT and CDR2 SNEGSKA (reference sequence). The CDR3: CSAPRQETQYF. DNA of the CDR3: TGCAGTGCTCCGAGGCAAGAGACCCAGTACTTC.

The chain has TRBV29-1 and TRBJ1-3; TRBD1 matches 7 bases. The germline CDR1 and CDR2 sequences are SQVTM and ANQGSEA. The CDR3 runs to 16 residues. V lost 2 bases to trimming and J lost 0 bases; unmatched junction nucleotides: 7. CDR3 sequence (DNA): TGCAGCGTTGAATCAGACAGGGCGATCTCTGGAAACACCATATATTTT. Protein: CSVESDRAISGNTIYF.

The V call is TRBV18, the J call TRBJ1-1; D is unclear. Germline V gene sequence: CDR1 KGHSH, CDR2 LQKENI. V was shortened by 1 base and J by 0 bases, with 9 bases between the two germline ends. This CDR3 region has 15 residues. CDR3 protein: CASSPLSSVNTEAFF. CDR3 in DNA: TGTGCCAGCTCACCACTATCATCGGTGAACACTGAAGCTTTCTTT.

At least ten counts were recorded for this clonotype. The chain uses TRBV27 and TRBJ1-6; no reliable D call. The length of the CDR3 is 16 residues. Germline CDR1 and CDR2: MNHEY and SMNVEV (reference sequence). Trimming shortened V by 3 bases and J by 2 bases, and 11 bases separated the two germline ends. The CDR3 DNA reads as TGTGCCAGCAGTTTCAGCGTCCTGACCTATAATTCACCCCTCCACTTT. This codes for CASSFSVLTYNSPLHF.

This rearrangement joins TRBV3-1 to TRBJ1-2; the D is unclear. In germline, CDR1 is LGHDT, CDR2 YNNKEL (reference sequence). The ends were cut back, 4 bases at V and 7 bases at J, with 10 bases in the middle. The CDR3 length is 12 residues. The CDR3 DNA sequence: TGTGCCAGCAGCCCCGACAAGGTTGGCTACACCTTC. Its translation: CASSPDKVGYTF. Complete variable domain (other parts from reference TRBV3-1 and TRBJ1-2): DTAVSQTPKYLVTQMGNDKSIKCEQNLGHDTMYWYKQDSKKFLKIMFSYNNKELIINETVPNRFSPKSPDKAHLNLHINSLELGDSAVYFCASSPDKVGYTFGSGTRLTVV.

This clonotype was counted only a few times. The CDR3 reads CASRAGTSGSTSGEQYF. CDR3 coding DNA: TGTGCCAGCAGGGCCGGGACTAGCGGGAGTACCAGCGGAGAGCAGTACTTC. The rearrangement links TRBV6-1 to TRBJ2-7, with 14 bases identical to TRBD2. Trimming cost V 6 bases and J 7 bases; bases outside gene matches: 14. The germline CDR1 and CDR2 sequences are MNHNS and SASEGT. CDR3 length: 17 amino acids.

This clonotype was seen many times. The chain has TRBV7-2 and TRBJ1-5; the D is unclear. V was cut by 1 base and J by 5 bases, with 6 bases left in between. This CDR3 region has 13 residues. CDR1 SGHTA and CDR2 FQGNSA come from the germline V gene. The CDR3 sequence: CASSLVFDQPQHF. CDR3 bases: TGTGCCAGCAGCTTAGTTTTTGATCAGCCCCAGCATTTT.

The chain employs TRBV18 and TRBJ1-1; D remains ambiguous. With 5 bases removed from V and 1 base from J, the gap between germline ends came to 11 bases. The CDR3 runs 14 residues. Germline V gives CDR1 KGHSH, CDR2 LQKENI. CDR3: CASSISPQNTEAFF. CDR3 coding DNA: TGTGCCAGCTCAATCTCTCCACAGAACACTGAAGCTTTCTTT.

This clonotype was counted ten times or more. The J gene is TRBJ2-5, the V gene TRBV12-3 or TRBV12-4; D remains unclear. Between the trimmed V and J ends, which lost 5 bases and 5 bases, there was a span of 6 bases. The CDR3 consists of 11 residues. The CDR3 region is CASSHGETQYF. The CDR3 DNA reads TGTGCCAGCAGTCATGGGGAGACCCAGTACTTC.

This clonotype has a handful of counts. The chain recombines TRBV7-2 with TRBJ2-7; 7 bases are shared with TRBD2. Germline V gene data show CDR1 as SGHTA and CDR2 as FQGNSA. With V trimmed by 4 bases and J by 6 bases, 12 bases remained unmatched. The length of the CDR3 is 15 residues. The CDR3 DNA is TGTGCCAGCAGCTATTCAGGCGGGAGACTGGTCGAGCAGTACTTC. Protein sequence: CASSYSGGRLVEQYF.

This clonotype was picked up a small number of times. The chain joins TRBV6-1 to TRBJ2-7, with D perhaps TRBD1 (6 bases). The CDR3 extends over 18 amino acids. CDR1 and CDR2 (germline): MNHNS, SASEGT. V shed 6 bases and J shed 3 bases, with 27 bases lying between them. CDR3 residues: CASSPTGLVLLAYYEQYF. For the CDR3, the DNA is TGTGCCAGCAGCCCGACAGGCCTAGTCCTCCTTGCTTACTACGAGCAGTACTTC.

This clonotype was counted between two and nine times. The CDR3 region is CASSFRVSAGGPGEQYF. The CDR3 DNA follows: TGTGCCAGCAGCTTTCGGGTTTCGGCGGGAGGGCCGGGGGAGCAGTACTTC. This chain joins TRBV7-9 and TRBJ2-7, with TRBD2 matching 9 bases. Germline assignment: CDR1 SEHNR and CDR2 FQNEAQ (reference sequence). Losses at the gene ends were 3 bases for V and 7 bases for J; bases not matched to a gene: 16. This CDR3 has 17 residues.

There are many counts of this clonotype. V gene TRBV6-1 combines with J gene TRBJ2-5, with D perhaps matching TRBD1 or TRBD2 (5 bases each). V lost 8 bases, J lost 0 bases, and 13 bases lay in between. CDR3 length equals 14 residues. CDR1 and CDR2 from the germline V gene are MNHNS and SASEGT. The CDR3: CASGGAVHQETQYF. The DNA of the CDR3 is TGTGCCAGCGGGGGAGCGGTCCACCAAGAGACCCAGTACTTC.

The J gene is TRBJ2-5, the V gene TRBV5-1, with 9 bases identical to TRBD2. CDR1 and CDR2 (germline): SGHRS, YFSETQ. Germline trimming cut 4 bases from V and 11 bases from J; bases unmatched to any gene: 21. This CDR3 is 17 amino acids long. The CDR3 sequence is CASSSTGLAQPWDEQYF. CDR3 sequence (DNA): TGCGCCAGCAGCAGCACTGGACTAGCGCAACCTTGGGATGAGCAGTACTTC.

This clonotype was observed many times. This chain links TRBV20-1 with TRBJ2-7; 7 bases align to TRBD1. The germline CDR1 and CDR2 sequences are DFQATT and SNEGSKA (reference sequence). The V gene end was trimmed by 0 bases and the J gene end by 0 bases; junction bases not matched to a gene: 5. The CDR3 has 15 amino acids. CDR3 sequence (DNA): TGCAGTGCTAGAGATAGGGGGACAGCCTCCTACGAGCAGTACTTC. Translating gives CSARDRGTASYEQYF.

The V gene is TRBV20-1, the J gene TRBJ2-7; 8 bases align to TRBD2. The CDR3 loop spans 13 amino acids. Per germline, CDR1 DFQATT and CDR2 SNEGSKA (reference sequence). Trimming at V came to 6 bases and at J to 4 bases, leaving 8 bases not matched to a gene. The CDR3, as DNA: TGCAGTGCCACGAGCGGGAGTGGGTACGAGCAGTACTTC. This gives the protein CSATSGSGYEQYF.

This clonotype was seen a handful of times. The chain recombines TRBV19 with TRBJ1-1, with 8 bases matching TRBD1. The V and J ends lost 4 bases and 0 bases, in that order; junction bases with no gene match: 7. The CDR3 extends over 16 amino acids. Germline-derived CDR1 and CDR2 are LNHDA and SQIVND (reference sequence). CDR3 residues: CASSKGQGRVNTEAFF. The CDR3 nucleotides are TGTGCCAGTAGTAAAGGACAGGGAAGGGTGAACACTGAAGCTTTCTTT.

This clonotype occurred once. The V and J genes are TRBV9 and TRBJ2-3, with a possible D match to TRBD2 (5 bases). The V gene's germline CDR1 is SGDLS and CDR2 YYNGEE. This CDR3 comprises 15 residues. The ends were cut back, 0 bases at V and 3 bases at J, with 11 bases in the middle. CDR3 loop: CASSVVGWETDTQYF. CDR3 coding DNA: TGTGCCAGCAGCGTAGTAGGATGGGAGACAGATACGCAGTATTTT. The entire variable domain, with the rest obtained from reference TRBV9 and TRBJ2-3, is as follows: DSGVTQTPKHLITATGQRVTLRCSPRSGDLSVYWYQQSLDQGLQFLIQYYNGEERAKGNILERFSAQQFPDLHSELNLSSLELGDSALYFCASSVVGWETDTQYFGPGTRLTVL.

This clonotype was counted ten times or more. J is TRBJ1-5 and V is TRBV24-1; a possible D gene is TRBD1 (6 bases). The germline CDR1 and CDR2 sequences are KGHDR and SFDVKD. The CDR3 runs to 15 residues. V gave up 4 bases and J gave up 2 bases, with 11 bases separating them. CDR3 sequence (DNA): TGTGCCACCAGTGACCCCTCAGGGGGCAATCAGCCCCAGCATTTT. It yields the protein CATSDPSGGNQPQHF.

There are many counts of this clonotype. The chain has TRBV2 and TRBJ1-1, with 7 bases fitting TRBD1. The CDR3 has 16 amino acids. J was trimmed by 0 bases and V by 7 bases; bases with no gene match: 11. Germline loops: CDR1 SNHLY, CDR2 FYNNEI. This CDR3 reads CASTLQGSSLNTEAFF. The CDR3 nucleotides are TGTGCCAGCACCCTACAGGGGAGTAGTCTGAACACTGAAGCTTTCTTT.

This clonotype was seen many times. The chain is built from TRBV28 and TRBJ1-1, with D hard to call. Trimming left V 6 bases short and J 6 bases short, with 8 bases between. Per the germline V gene, CDR1 is MDHEN and CDR2 is SYDVKM. This CDR3 is 11 amino acids long. CDR3 in DNA: TGTGCCAGCAGCTTTGTGGCTGAAGCTTTCTTT. Its protein is CASSFVAEAFF.

With regard to this clonotype: The junction differs from germline at one of its ends, possibly a read error. Written as DNA, the CDR3 is TGTGCCAGCAGTGTGACTAGCGGCTCCTACGAGCAGCACTTC. This encodes CASSVTSGSYEQHF. This chain joins TRBV6-1 and TRBJ2-7; 9 nucleotides agree with TRBD2. This CDR3 has 14 amino acids. In germline, CDR1 is MNHNS, CDR2 SASEGT.

In its sample, this clonotype was seen a few times. The rearrangement links TRBV30 to TRBJ1-3; perhaps TRBD1 as D (5 bases). The CDR3 has 14 amino acids. With 3 bases removed from V and 3 bases from J, the gap between germline ends came to 12 bases. Per the germline V gene, CDR1 is GTSNPN and CDR2 is SVGIG (reference sequence). The CDR3 region is CAWSSGGGGNTIYF. CDR3 nucleotides: TGTGCCTGGAGCTCGGGGGGAGGTGGAAACACCATATATTTT.

This clonotype was seen a few times. The chain carries TRBV20-1 and TRBJ2-5; 9 bases match TRBD2. This CDR3 contains 13 residues. CDR1 and CDR2 (germline): DFQATT, SNEGSKA (reference sequence). The V gene end was trimmed by 1 base and the J gene end by 5 bases; junction bases not matched to a gene: 2. The CDR3 loop is CSARVAGVETQYF. CDR3 DNA sequence: TGCAGTGCTAGAGTAGCGGGAGTGGAGACCCAGTACTTC.

Comment on this clonotype: Relative to the germline gene, one junction end is altered; a read error may explain this. The rearrangement links TRBV12-3 or TRBV12-4 to TRBJ1-1; D gene unclear. The CDR3 runs to 15 residues. In DNA, the CDR3 is TGTGCCGGCAGTTCAAAGCCGAGGTGGGCCACTGAAGCTTTCTTT. Its translation: CAGSSKPRWATEAFF.

Turning to this clonotype: This may come from a read error, since a much larger clone is one base off. The V and J genes are TRBV6-2 or TRBV6-3 and TRBJ2-7; TRBD1 might be the D (5 bases). The CDR3 is made up of 16 amino acids. Germline V CDR1 and CDR2: MNHEY, SVGEGT. The V end was cut by 2 bases, the J end by 4 bases, with 18 bases between. CDR3 bases: TGTGCCAGCAGTTACCCCGCCGACAGTTTCCCATACGAGCAGTACTTC. This encodes CASSYPADSFPYEQYF.

The V gene is TRBV7-9, the J gene TRBJ1-1; maybe TRBD1 (5 bases). This CDR3 contains 13 residues. V was pared by 1 base and J by 7 bases, with 10 bases between. Germline V lookup: CDR1 SEHNR, CDR2 FQNEAQ (reference sequence). The CDR3 region is CASSLGGGFEAFF. CDR3 nucleotide sequence: TGTGCCAGCAGCTTAGGGGGGGGTTTTGAAGCTTTCTTT. Full variable domain (rest looked up from reference TRBV7-9 and TRBJ1-1): DTGVSQNPRHKITKRGQNVTFRCDPISEHNRLYWYRQTLGQGPEFLTYFQNEAQLEKSRLLSDRFSAERPKGSFSTLEIQRTEQGDSAMYLCASSLGGGFEAFFGQGTRLTVV.

This clonotype was counted many times. J is TRBJ1-1 and V is TRBV5-1; D is perhaps TRBD1 (5 bases). Per germline, CDR1 SGHRS and CDR2 YFSETQ. The CDR3 runs 13 residues. The V end lost 4 bases, the J end lost 1 base, and 8 bases lay between the germline ends. CDR3 sequence: CASSKTGNTEAFF. The CDR3, as DNA: TGCGCCAGCAGCAAAACAGGGAACACTGAAGCTTTCTTT.

Comment on this clonotype: A single base is all that separates this from a far larger clone, so a read error is likely. The chain recombines TRBV7-8 with TRBJ2-5; D not resolved. V was trimmed by 0 bases and J by 10 bases, leaving 15 bases between them. From germline, CDR1 is SGHVS and CDR2 FQNEAQ. The CDR3 has 14 amino acids. The CDR3 sequence is CASSLAGEVAIQYF. The CDR3 DNA reads as TGTGCCAGCAGCTTAGCCGGTGAGGTGGCGATCCAGTACTTC. The complete variable domain, with remaining parts taken from reference TRBV7-8 and TRBJ2-5, reads GAGVSQSPRYKVAKRGQDVALRCDPISGHVSLFWYQQALGQGPEFLTYFQNEAQLDKSGLPSDRFFAERPEGSVSTLKIQRTQQEDSAVYLCASSLAGEVAIQYFGPGTRLLVL.

This clonotype was recorded at least ten times. The rearrangement links TRBV11-1 to TRBJ1-1, with TRBD1 matching over 9 bases. Germline V gene sequence: CDR1 SGHAT, CDR2 FQDESV (reference sequence). V lost 4 bases and J lost 7; bases outside the gene matches: 4. The CDR3 sequence is 13 residues long. The CDR3 DNA reads TGTGCCAGCAGCTCCCGGGACAGGGATGAAGCTTTCTTT. This translates into CASSSRDRDEAFF.

This chain's CDR3 is CASSGIRTGTYEQYF. The CDR3 bases are TGTGCCAGCAGCGGAATAAGGACAGGGACCTACGAGCAGTACTTC. This chain joins TRBV11-2 and TRBJ2-7, with 8 bases fitting TRBD1. This CDR3 region has 15 residues. Germline V lookup: CDR1 SGHAT, CDR2 FQNNGV. V lost 5 bases to trimming and J lost 2 bases; unmatched junction nucleotides: 8. Complete variable domain (other parts from reference TRBV11-2 and TRBJ2-7): EAGVAQSPRYKIIEKRQSVAFWCNPISGHATLYWYQQILGQGPKLLIQFQNNGVVDDSQLPKDRFSAERLKGVDSTLKIQPAKLEDSAVYLCASSGIRTGTYEQYFGPGTRLTVT.